The 24 T cell receptor beta chains in this list originate from one sample, sequenced in a study of blood T cell repertoires in COVID-19 (TCRdb year 2020). Library preparation employed the immunoSEQ multiplex PCR assay. TCRdb took this table from immuneACCESS and kept in-frame rearrangements with V and J called. Such tables lack part of the clones; where checked against another copy, unresolved V genes explain under half of the gap, and the rest is unexplained. The sample contains about 330,000 clones, around 90% of them found a single time. About 5% of the sample comes from the top ten. Sequenced input: PBMCs or T cells enriched from blood (not recorded which). These receptors originate from a man under 40 who had recovered from COVID-19.

V usage is TRBV3-1 (or the pseudogene TRBV3-2) and J usage is TRBJ1-2; D is perhaps TRBD1 (5 bases). Trimming pared 4 bases from V and 3 bases from J, leaving 24 bases between. The CDR3 extends over 18 amino acids. Germline V gene data show CDR1 as LGHDT and CDR2 as YNNKEL (reference sequence). The CDR3 protein is CASSLYMRGRGLDYGYTF. The CDR3 DNA follows: TGTGCCAGCAGCCTCTATATGCGAGGGAGGGGACTCGACTATGGCTACACCTTC.

In its sample, this clone was seen many times. This rearrangement joins TRBV7-9 to TRBJ1-2; TRBD1 matches 10 bases. The V segment lost 1 base and the J segment 2 bases; nucleotides outside the gene matches: 13. CDR3 length equals 19 residues. Germline CDR1 is SEHNR and CDR2 is FQNEAQ (reference sequence). CDR3 sequence: CASSLGGQGSPSPNYGYTF. CDR3 bases: TGTGCCAGCAGCTTAGGGGGACAGGGGTCTCCTTCACCCAACTATGGCTACACCTTC.

The chain employs TRBV5-1 and TRBJ2-2, with 7 bases that match TRBD1. The CDR3 spans 15 residues. J lost 7 bases, V lost 0 bases, and 6 bases had no gene match. Germline CDR1 SGHRS, CDR2 YFSETQ. In DNA form, the CDR3 reads TGCGCCAGCAGCTTGGAAGGGACAGTTGGCGGGGAGCTGTTTTTT. It is translated as CASSLEGTVGGELFF.

This chain joins TRBV5-5 and TRBJ1-6, with TRBD1 matching 7 bases. The CDR3 has 16 amino acids. Germline values: CDR1 SGHKS, CDR2 YYEKEE (reference sequence). J was trimmed by 9 bases and V by 1 base; bases with no gene match: 10. CDR3 in amino acids: CASSLRHGQEGSPLHF. In DNA, the CDR3 is TGTGCCAGCAGCTTGAGGCATGGACAGGAGGGTTCACCCCTCCACTTT.

The sample holds one count of this clone. No conserved phenylalanine or tryptophan ends this CDR3, so it is likely a read error. The limits of the CDR3 on the DNA are not certain, so only TCRdb's listed CDR3 is given. J is TRBJ1-2 and V is TRBV19; the DNA was not used to check the table's D call, TRBD1. The CDR3 comprises 11 residues, both ends counted. Germline V CDR1 and CDR2: LNHDA, SQIVND (reference sequence). The CDR3 loop reads CASSIGQYTVL.

The DNA for the CDR3 is TGTGCCAGCAGTTTACCCGGGGGGGCCTCCTACGAGCAGTACTTC. Residues: CASSLPGGASYEQYF. The rearrangement links TRBV28 to TRBJ2-7; TRBD2 matches at 8 bases. CDR3 length: 15 amino acids. Germline CDR1 and CDR2: MDHEN and SYDVKM. Trimming took 2 bases from V and 0 from J; bases not matched to a gene: 3.

The V gene is TRBV5-4, the J gene TRBJ2-2, with a possible D match to TRBD2 (7 bases). CDR1 SGHNT and CDR2 YYREEE come from the germline V gene (reference sequence). The CDR3 consists of 16 residues. V gave up 2 bases and J gave up 7 bases, with 18 bases separating them. DNA of the CDR3: TGTGCCAGCAGCTTTCTCGCGGGGGCGGAGAACGGGGAGCTGTTTTTT. Its protein product is CASSFLAGAENGELFF.

The rearrangement joins TRBV28 to TRBJ2-7, with 8 nucleotides matching TRBD1. The CDR3 loop spans 15 amino acids. Trimming cost V 6 bases and J 3 bases; bases outside gene matches: 10. The germline V gene has CDR1 MDHEN and CDR2 SYDVKM. CDR3 in DNA: TGTGCCAGCAGGGTGGACAGGGCCACTTTCTACGAGCAGTACTTC. Encoded protein: CASRVDRATFYEQYF.

V gene TRBV6-5 combines with J gene TRBJ2-2; D uncertain. This CDR3 has 13 amino acids. CDR1 is MNHEY, CDR2 SVGAGI, per germline. Trimming took off 6 bases at V and 6 bases at J, with 11 bases between the two ends. The CDR3 nucleotides are TGTGCCAGCAGATATAGCCCCGCCGGGGAGCTGTTTTTT. As protein: CASRYSPAGELFF.

This clone occurred many times. In the same sample, other DNA sequences code for this CDR3. The chain couples TRBV6-4 to TRBJ2-3, with 11 bases identical to TRBD2. The germline V gene has CDR1 MRHNA and CDR2 SNTAGT. J gave up 3 bases and V 0 bases, and 2 bases lay outside the gene matches. The CDR3 extends over 16 amino acids. For the CDR3, the DNA is TGTGCCAGCAGTGACTCTAGCGGGGGGGGTACAGATACGCAGTATTTT. Its protein product is CASSDSSGGGTDTQYF.

The chain recombines TRBV18 with TRBJ1-6; TRBD1 matches at 9 bases. Germline V gene data show CDR1 as KGHSH and CDR2 as LQKENI. The V gene end was trimmed by 4 bases and the J gene end by 7 bases; junction bases not matched to a gene: 2. This CDR3 has 14 residues. CDR3 coding DNA: TGTGCCAGCTCACTCGGACAGGGGAATTCACCCCTCCACTTT. As protein: CASSLGQGNSPLHF.

This rearrangement joins TRBV28 to TRBJ2-3; 9 bases match TRBD1. Trimming removed 7 bases from V and 4 bases from J; junction bases left unmatched: 15. This CDR3 comprises 17 residues. The germline gives CDR1 MDHEN, CDR2 SYDVKM. The CDR3 region is CASTITGQGVRSDTQYF. The CDR3 nucleotides read TGTGCCAGCACCATTACGGGACAGGGAGTCCGGTCAGATACGCAGTATTTT.

This clone was observed a single time. This rearrangement joins TRBV6-6 to TRBJ2-5; TRBD1 agrees at 9 bases. The junction had 11 bases not matched to a gene; V was cut back by 5 bases and J by 4 bases. The CDR3 totals 16 residues. Germline V CDR1 and CDR2: MNHNY, SVGAGI (reference sequence). CDR3 DNA sequence: TGTGCCAGCAGTCCCCGGACAGGGGCGGGTACAGAGACCCAGTACTTC. Its protein product is CASSPRTGAGTETQYF.

The chain recombines TRBV7-9 with TRBJ2-1; D might be TRBD2 (6 bases). Trimming took off 5 bases at V and 8 bases at J, with 16 bases between the two ends. The CDR3 spans 14 residues. CDR1 is SEHNR, CDR2 FQNEAQ, per germline (reference sequence). CDR3 bases: TGTGCCAGCAGCAAGCAGGGCCGGAGGGATGAGCAGTTCTTC. It translates to CASSKQGRRDEQFF.

This chain uses TRBV5-4 with TRBJ2-4; 11 bases line up with TRBD1. The germline CDR1 and CDR2 sequences are SGHNT and YYREEE (reference sequence). This CDR3 comprises 16 residues. Trimming at V came to 4 bases and at J to 9 bases, leaving 12 bases not matched to a gene. The CDR3 coding sequence is TGTGCCAGCAGCACGGGCGGGACAGGGGGAAGGGGCATTCAGTACTTC. This encodes CASSTGGTGGRGIQYF.

The chain carries TRBV6-5 and TRBJ1-1, with a weak D call TRBD1 (6 bases). Per the germline V gene, CDR1 is MNHEY and CDR2 is SVGAGI. CDR3 size: 15 residues. The CDR3 nucleotides are TGTGCGATAAAACAGGGTATATATGTTGGAACTGAAGCTTTCTTT. Amino acid sequence: CAIKQGIYVGTEAFF.

This chain connects TRBV7-3 to TRBJ2-3; D not resolved. Germline CDR1 is SGHTA and CDR2 is FQGTGA. V gave up 0 bases and J gave up 9 bases, with 10 bases separating them. The CDR3 has 13 residues. The CDR3 region is CASSLTATGTQYF. For the CDR3, the DNA is TGTGCCAGCAGCTTAACGGCCACCGGGACGCAGTATTTT.

The chain employs TRBV19 and TRBJ2-1; D may be TRBD1 (6 bases). This CDR3 is built from 14 residues. V lost 1 base and J 6 bases, leaving 10 bases between the germline ends. Germline-derived CDR1 and CDR2 are LNHDA and SQIVND (reference sequence). The CDR3 loop is CASSIGQGTNEQFF. The CDR3 coding sequence is TGTGCCAGTAGTATAGGGCAGGGGACCAATGAGCAGTTCTTC.

The chain recombines TRBV7-2 with TRBJ2-2, with a weak D call TRBD2 (5 bases). V was shortened by 1 base and J by 5 bases, with 14 bases between the two germline ends. Per germline, CDR1 SGHTA and CDR2 FQGNSA. This CDR3 is 16 amino acids long. CDR3 DNA: TGTGCCAGCAGCTTAGGGGCTAGCCGACTGACCGGGGAGCTGTTTTTT. This translates into CASSLGASRLTGELFF.

This chain connects TRBV28 to TRBJ2-3; the D gene is possibly TRBD2 (7 bases). V dropped 5 bases and J dropped 1 base, with 19 bases sitting between them. The CDR3 runs to 17 residues. Germline lookup yields CDR1 MDHEN and CDR2 SYDVKM. CDR3 loop: CASSPPGGGGGTDTQYF. The CDR3 region has the DNA TGTGCCAGCAGTCCCCCGGGGGGCGGGGGAGGCACAGATACGCAGTATTTT.

Only a few counts were recorded for this clone. The V gene is TRBV3-1 (or the pseudogene TRBV3-2), the J gene TRBJ2-7, with TRBD1 identical over 7 bases. The CDR3 runs to 17 residues. The germline gives CDR1 LGHDT, CDR2 YNNKEL (reference sequence). V trimming: 0 bases; J trimming: 2 bases; junction bases outside the gene matches: 10. The DNA for the CDR3 is TGTGCCAGCAGCCAAGATTTCGGGACAGTGGGCCCCTACGAGCAGTACTTC. Translating it yields CASSQDFGTVGPYEQYF.

The chain carries TRBV28 and TRBJ1-6; perhaps TRBD1 as D (6 bases). There are 17 residues in the CDR3. Germline V gene data show CDR1 as MDHEN and CDR2 as SYDVKM. Trimming removed 6 bases at V and 6 bases at J, with 21 bases between. Written as DNA, the CDR3 is TGTGCCAGCAGCATTCGGACAGCTCGTTCGGTTAATTCACCCCTCCACTTT. Its protein product is CASSIRTARSVNSPLHF. Looking up the rest from reference TRBV28 and TRBJ1-6 gives the full variable domain: DVKVTQSSRYLVKRTGEKVFLECVQDMDHENMFWYRQDPGLGLRLIYFSYDVKMKEKGDIPEGYSVSREKKERFSLILESASTNQTSMYLCASSIRTARSVNSPLHFGNGTRLTVT.

The chain combines TRBV6-5 with TRBJ1-6; a possible D gene is TRBD1 (6 bases). CDR3 length equals 16 residues. Trimming removed 2 bases at V and 5 bases at J, with 13 bases between. Germline V gene lookup returns CDR1 MNHEY and CDR2 SVGAGI. The CDR3 sequence: CASSYKWGQDNSPLHF. The CDR3 DNA sequence: TGTGCCAGCAGTTACAAGTGGGGGCAAGATAATTCACCCCTCCACTTT.

This sequence joins TRBV5-1 and TRBJ1-2, with D unclear. Germline values: CDR1 SGHRS, CDR2 YFSETQ. The CDR3 is made up of 16 amino acids. V gave up 4 bases and J gave up 8 bases, with 24 bases separating them. The CDR3 DNA is TGCGCCAGCAGCCAACTAGGAGATGCGGGTACGGAAGGCTACACCTTC. Translated: CASSQLGDAGTEGYTF.